The 10 T cell receptor beta chains listed next were all sequenced from one sample in a study of early stage breast cancer tumors. Libraries were prepared by immunoSEQ multiplex PCR; TCRdb keeps only in-frame clonotypes and omits some of them. The sample includes 44,000 or so clones, roughly 80% of them seen just once. Sequenced: blood. The receptors were gathered from a person aged 45 to 60 with breast cancer.

The chain combines TRBV10-3 with TRBJ2-2; maybe TRBD2 (5 bases). This CDR3 has 14 residues. Germline CDR1 ENHRY, CDR2 SYGVKD. Trimming shortened V by 0 bases and J by 6 bases, and 8 bases separated the two germline ends. The CDR3 loop is CAISESPAAGELFF. CDR3 bases: TGTGCCATCAGTGAGTCGCCAGCGGCCGGGGAGCTGTTTTTT.

This chain uses TRBV6-1 with TRBJ1-4, with 7 bases lining up with TRBD1. The CDR3 totals 16 residues. Trimming took 2 bases from V and 3 from J; bases not matched to a gene: 6. Per germline, CDR1 MNHNS and CDR2 SASEGT. For the CDR3, the DNA is TGTGCCAGCAGTGAACACAGGGGCACGTCTAATGAAAAACTGTTTTTT. It translates to CASSEHRGTSNEKLFF.

The rearrangement uses TRBV6-1 and TRBJ2-7; no clear D gene. The V end was cut by 5 bases, the J end by 7 bases, with 15 bases between. CDR1 is MNHNS and CDR2 is SASEGT in the germline V gene. The CDR3 is 13 residues long. The CDR3 protein is CASSLSLRGEQYF. In DNA form, the CDR3 reads TGTGCCAGCAGTCTCTCACTCAGAGGTGAGCAGTACTTC.

The chain recombines TRBV11-2 with TRBJ2-7; possible D gene TRBD1, 6 bases. Deletions cut 6 bases from V and 6 bases from J, with 15 bases between. Germline CDR1 is SGHAT and CDR2 is FQNNGV. CDR3 length: 13 amino acids. CDR3 DNA sequence: TGTGCCAGCAGTCAAACAGGGCCCAGCGAGCAGTACTTC. It specifies CASSQTGPSEQYF.

V usage is TRBV28 and J usage is TRBJ2-7, with TRBD1 matching 9 bases. CDR3 length equals 12 residues. With V trimmed by 2 bases and J by 9 bases, 2 bases remained unmatched. Germline assignment: CDR1 MDHEN and CDR2 SYDVKM. The CDR3, as DNA: TGTGCCAGCAGTTTAACGACAGGGGGGCAGTACTTC. It is translated as CASSLTTGGQYF.

CDR3 amino acids: CASSLDPYSTGGETQYF. CDR3 coding DNA: TGTGCCAGCAGCTTGGATCCTTACTCGACAGGGGGGGAGACCCAGTACTTC. The rearrangement joins TRBV5-4 to TRBJ2-5; 9 bases are a match to TRBD1. Losses at the gene ends were 0 bases for V and 5 bases for J; bases not matched to a gene: 11. Germline CDR1 reads SGHNT; CDR2 reads YYREEE (reference sequence). This CDR3 has 17 amino acids.

V is TRBV15 and J is TRBJ2-5, with 10 bases aligning to TRBD2. CDR3 length: 15 residues. J gave up 5 bases and V 1 base, and 4 bases lay outside the gene matches. Germline CDR1 reads LNHNV; CDR2 reads YYDKDF (reference sequence). Written as DNA, the CDR3 is TGTGCCACCAGCAGAGTTCTAGCGGGGGCTGAGACCCAGTACTTC. This translates into CATSRVLAGAETQYF.

The genes are TRBV15 and TRBJ2-1; TRBD2 is a possible D gene (6 bases). The germline V gene has CDR1 LNHNV and CDR2 YYDKDF (reference sequence). This CDR3 is 17 amino acids long. V lost 4 bases to trimming and J lost 1 base, with 17 bases between them. DNA of the CDR3: TGTGCCACCAGCACTCGACTAGTCGTTCGGTCCTACAATGAGCAGTTCTTC. As protein: CATSTRLVVRSYNEQFF.

A remark on this clone: Other DNA sequences within the sample encode an identical CDR3. The CDR3 nucleotides are TGTGCCAGCAGTCGGCTGGCGGGGAGCACAGATACGCAGTATTTT. Translated, it gives CASSRLAGSTDTQYF. V is TRBV6-5 and J is TRBJ2-3, with a possible D match to TRBD2 (6 bases). CDR3 length: 15 amino acids. With 5 bases removed from V and 0 bases from J, the gap between germline ends came to 12 bases. Germline-derived CDR1 and CDR2 are MNHEY and SVGAGI.

The CDR3 nucleotides read TGTGCCAGCAGCAGCCGGACAGGTTCGAATTCACCCCTCCACTTT. Translating it yields CASSSRTGSNSPLHF. The chain combines TRBV5-8 with TRBJ1-6; TRBD1 matches at 7 bases. V shed 4 bases, J shed 7 bases, and the junction held 8 bases outside the gene matches. Germline values: CDR1 SGHTS, CDR2 YDEGEE. The CDR3 contains 15 residues.